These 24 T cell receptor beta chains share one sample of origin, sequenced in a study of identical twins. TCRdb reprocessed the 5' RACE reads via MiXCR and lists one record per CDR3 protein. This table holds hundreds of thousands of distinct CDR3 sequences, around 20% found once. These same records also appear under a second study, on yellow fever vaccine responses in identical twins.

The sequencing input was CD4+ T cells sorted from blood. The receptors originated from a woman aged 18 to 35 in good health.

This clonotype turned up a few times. The CDR3 DNA is TGCAGTGCTAAGCTTGGGGGTACTGAAGCTTTCTTT. It codes for CSAKLGGTEAFF. The chain couples TRBV20-1 to TRBJ1-1; possible D gene TRBD1, 5 bases. V was clipped by 4 bases and J by 5 bases, with 11 bases between them. This CDR3 has 12 amino acids. Looked up from germline, CDR1 is DFQATT and CDR2 is SNEGSKA (reference sequence).

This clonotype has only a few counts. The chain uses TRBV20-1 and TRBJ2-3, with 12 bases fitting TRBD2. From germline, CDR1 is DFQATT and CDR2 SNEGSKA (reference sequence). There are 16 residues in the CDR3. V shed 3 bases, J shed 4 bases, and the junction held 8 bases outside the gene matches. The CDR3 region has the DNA TGCAGTGCTAGTCGGGCTAGCGGGGGGGAGGCAGATACGCAGTATTTT. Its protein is CSASRASGGEADTQYF.

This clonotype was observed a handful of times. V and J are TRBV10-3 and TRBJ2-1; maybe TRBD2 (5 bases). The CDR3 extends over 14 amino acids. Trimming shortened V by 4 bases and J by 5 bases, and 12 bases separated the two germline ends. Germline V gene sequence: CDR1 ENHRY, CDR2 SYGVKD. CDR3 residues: CAISGFEGNNEQFF. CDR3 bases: TGTGCCATCAGTGGATTTGAGGGAAACAATGAGCAGTTCTTC.

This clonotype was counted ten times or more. The CDR3 DNA is TGCGCCAGCAGCAGGGGATCGTCCTACAATGAGCAGTTCTTC. Amino acid sequence: CASSRGSSYNEQFF. The V gene is TRBV5-1, the J gene TRBJ2-1; D may be TRBD1 (5 bases). V lost 4 bases to trimming and J lost 1 base, with 9 bases between them. Germline V gene sequence: CDR1 SGHRS, CDR2 YFSETQ. The CDR3 is made up of 14 amino acids.

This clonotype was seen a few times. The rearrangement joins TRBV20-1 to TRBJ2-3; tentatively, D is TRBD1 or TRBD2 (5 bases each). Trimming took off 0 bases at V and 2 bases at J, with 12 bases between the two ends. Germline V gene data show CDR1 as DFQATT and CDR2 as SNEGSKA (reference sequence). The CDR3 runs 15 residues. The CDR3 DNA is TGCAGTGCTAGAGATCCTGGGGGAAACACAGATACGCAGTATTTT. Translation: CSARDPGGNTDTQYF.

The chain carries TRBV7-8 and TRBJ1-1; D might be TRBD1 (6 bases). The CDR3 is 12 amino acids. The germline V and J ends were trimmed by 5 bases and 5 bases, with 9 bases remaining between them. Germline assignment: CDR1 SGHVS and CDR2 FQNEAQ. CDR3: CASSVDRTEAFF. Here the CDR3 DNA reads TGTGCCAGCAGCGTCGACAGGACTGAAGCTTTCTTT. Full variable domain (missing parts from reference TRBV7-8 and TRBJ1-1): GAGVSQSPRYKVAKRGQDVALRCDPISGHVSLFWYQQALGQGPEFLTYFQNEAQLDKSGLPSDRFFAERPEGSVSTLKIQRTQQEDSAVYLCASSVDRTEAFFGQGTRLTVV.

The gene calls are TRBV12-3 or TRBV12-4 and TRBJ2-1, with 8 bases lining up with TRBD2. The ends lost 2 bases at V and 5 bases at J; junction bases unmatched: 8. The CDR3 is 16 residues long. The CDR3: CASSLLAGRPNNEQFF. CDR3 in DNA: TGTGCCAGCAGTTTACTAGCGGGCCGACCTAACAATGAGCAGTTCTTC.

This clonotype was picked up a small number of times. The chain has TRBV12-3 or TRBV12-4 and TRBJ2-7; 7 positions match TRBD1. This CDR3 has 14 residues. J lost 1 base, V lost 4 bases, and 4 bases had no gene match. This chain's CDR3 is CASSSTGLSYEQYF. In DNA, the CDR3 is TGTGCCAGCAGTTCGACAGGGCTATCCTACGAGCAGTACTTC.

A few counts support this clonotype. Here the CDR3 DNA reads TGTGCCAGCAGCGTAGGACAGGGCGTGGGCCAGCCCCAGCATTTT. Translating it yields CASSVGQGVGQPQHF. The chain joins TRBV9 to TRBJ1-5; 7 bases match TRBD1. Germline trimming cut 0 bases from V and 7 bases from J; bases unmatched to any gene: 7. The length of the CDR3 is 15 residues. CDR1 is SGDLS, CDR2 YYNGEE, per germline.

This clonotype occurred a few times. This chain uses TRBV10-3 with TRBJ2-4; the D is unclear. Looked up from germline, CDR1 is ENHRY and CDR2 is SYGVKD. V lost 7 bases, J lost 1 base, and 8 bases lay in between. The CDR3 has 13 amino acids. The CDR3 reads CAIMGEAKNIQYF. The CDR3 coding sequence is TGTGCCATCATGGGCGAGGCCAAAAACATTCAGTACTTC.

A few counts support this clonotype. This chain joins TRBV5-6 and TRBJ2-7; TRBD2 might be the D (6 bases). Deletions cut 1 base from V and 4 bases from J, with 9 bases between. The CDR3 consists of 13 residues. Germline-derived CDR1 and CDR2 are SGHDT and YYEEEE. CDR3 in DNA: TGTGCCAGCAGCTTGTCGGGGGTGTACGAGCAGTACTTC. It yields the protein CASSLSGVYEQYF.

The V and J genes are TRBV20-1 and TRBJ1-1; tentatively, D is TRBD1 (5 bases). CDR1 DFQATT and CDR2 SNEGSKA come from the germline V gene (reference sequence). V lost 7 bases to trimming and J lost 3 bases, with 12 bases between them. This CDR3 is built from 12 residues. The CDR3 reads CSGTLGDTEAFF. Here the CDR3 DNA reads TGCAGTGGAACCTTAGGGGACACTGAAGCTTTCTTT.

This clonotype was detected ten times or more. CDR3 nucleotides: TGCGCCAGCAGCTCAACCGGGACAGGGGCCTACGAGCAGTACTTC. Translation: CASSSTGTGAYEQYF. The rearrangement joins TRBV5-1 to TRBJ2-7, with TRBD1 matching over 10 bases. Unmatched junction bases numbered 5, after V lost 3 bases and J lost 2 bases. The CDR3 has 15 amino acids. The germline V gene has CDR1 SGHRS and CDR2 YFSETQ.

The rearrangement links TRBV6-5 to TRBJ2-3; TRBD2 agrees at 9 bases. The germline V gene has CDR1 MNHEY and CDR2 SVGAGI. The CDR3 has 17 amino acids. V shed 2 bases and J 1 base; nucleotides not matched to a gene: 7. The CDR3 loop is CASSYATSGARTDTQYF. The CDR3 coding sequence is TGTGCCAGCAGTTACGCGACTAGCGGAGCCCGCACAGATACGCAGTATTTT.

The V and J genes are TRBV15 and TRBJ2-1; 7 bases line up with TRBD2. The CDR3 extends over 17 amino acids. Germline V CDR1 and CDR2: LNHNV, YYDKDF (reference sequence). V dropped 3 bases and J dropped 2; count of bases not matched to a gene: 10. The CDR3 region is CATSSPGGGGTYNEQFF. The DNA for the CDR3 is TGTGCCACCAGCAGTCCCGGTGGCGGGGGAACCTACAATGAGCAGTTCTTC.

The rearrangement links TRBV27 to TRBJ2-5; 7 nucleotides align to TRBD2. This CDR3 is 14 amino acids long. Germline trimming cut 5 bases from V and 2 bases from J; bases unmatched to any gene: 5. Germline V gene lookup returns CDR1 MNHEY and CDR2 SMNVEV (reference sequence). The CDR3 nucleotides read TGTGCCAGCAGTCCACAGCGGGGACAAGAGACCCAGTACTTC. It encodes CASSPQRGQETQYF.

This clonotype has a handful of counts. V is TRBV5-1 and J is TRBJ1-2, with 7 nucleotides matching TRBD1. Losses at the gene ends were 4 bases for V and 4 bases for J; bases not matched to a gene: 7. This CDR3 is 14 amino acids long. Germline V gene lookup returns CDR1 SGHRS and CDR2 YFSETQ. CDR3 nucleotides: TGCGCCAGCAGCCCAGGACAGGCCGGCTATGGCTACACCTTC. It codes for CASSPGQAGYGYTF.

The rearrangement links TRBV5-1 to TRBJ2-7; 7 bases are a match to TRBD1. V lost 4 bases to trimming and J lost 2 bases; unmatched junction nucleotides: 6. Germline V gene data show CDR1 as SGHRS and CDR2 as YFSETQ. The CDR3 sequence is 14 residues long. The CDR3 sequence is CASSTPGQTYEQYF. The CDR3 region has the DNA TGCGCCAGCAGCACCCCGGGACAGACCTACGAGCAGTACTTC.

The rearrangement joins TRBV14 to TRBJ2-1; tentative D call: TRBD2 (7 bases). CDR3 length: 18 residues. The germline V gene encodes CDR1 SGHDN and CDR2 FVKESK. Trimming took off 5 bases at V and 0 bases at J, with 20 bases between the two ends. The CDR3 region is CASSSRGAGASSYNEQFF. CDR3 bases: TGTGCCAGCAGCTCCCGAGGCGCGGGGGCTAGCTCCTACAATGAGCAGTTCTTC.

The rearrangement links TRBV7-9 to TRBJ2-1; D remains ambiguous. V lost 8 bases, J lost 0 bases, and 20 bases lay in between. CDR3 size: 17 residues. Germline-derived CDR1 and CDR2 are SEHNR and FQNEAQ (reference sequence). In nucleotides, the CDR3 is TGTGCCAGCGCCTCCCCCTTCGTGAGGTTCTCCTACAATGAGCAGTTCTTC. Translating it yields CASASPFVRFSYNEQFF.

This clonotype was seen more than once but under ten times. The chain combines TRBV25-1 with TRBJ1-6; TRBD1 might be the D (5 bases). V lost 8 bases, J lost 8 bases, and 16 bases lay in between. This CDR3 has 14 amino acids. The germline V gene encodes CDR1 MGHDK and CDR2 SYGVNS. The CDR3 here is CASRDEGFYSPLHF. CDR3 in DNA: TGTGCCAGCCGGGACGAGGGATTCTATTCACCCCTCCACTTT.

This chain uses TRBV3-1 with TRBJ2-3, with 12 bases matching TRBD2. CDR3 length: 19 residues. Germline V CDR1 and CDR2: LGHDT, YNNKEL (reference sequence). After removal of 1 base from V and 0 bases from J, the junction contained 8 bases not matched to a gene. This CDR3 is CASSQGPSGGAGSTDTQYF. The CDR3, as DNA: TGTGCCAGCAGCCAAGGTCCTAGCGGGGGGGCCGGTAGCACAGATACGCAGTATTTT.

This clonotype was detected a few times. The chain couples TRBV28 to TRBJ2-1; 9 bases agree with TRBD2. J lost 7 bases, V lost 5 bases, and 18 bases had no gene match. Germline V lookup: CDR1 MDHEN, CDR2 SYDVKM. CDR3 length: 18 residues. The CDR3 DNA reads TGTGCCAGCAGTGCCCCCCCGGGACTAGCCGAGGGGGGGAATGAGCAGTTCTTC. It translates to CASSAPPGLAEGGNEQFF.

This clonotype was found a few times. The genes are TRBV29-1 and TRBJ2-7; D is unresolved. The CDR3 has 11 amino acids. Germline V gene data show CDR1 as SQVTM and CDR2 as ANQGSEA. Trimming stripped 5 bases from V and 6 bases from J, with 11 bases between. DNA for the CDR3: TGCAGCGTTCAGAGGTGGGGCGAGCAGTACTTC. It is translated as CSVQRWGEQYF.